The rows below give T cell receptor beta chains drawn from one sample of a study of TIL therapy for anti-PD-1-resistant metastatic lung cancer. Clones were read by immunoSEQ multiplex PCR, and TCRdb kept only the in-frame ones, dropping some. The table includes tens of thousands of clones, about 69% detected once. Here the sequenced sample was blood, taken at baseline. The receptor set was obtained from a person between 25 and 80 years old with non-small cell lung cancer. Both conserved end residues are part of each CDR3. Fields, in order: J gene, V gene, clone size, D gene, CDR3 protein, CDR3 DNA. The D gene is left open where the match is weak. Clone size is not always given. Where it is, it says once, few, many or a class for expanded clones.

TRBJ2-7	TRBV5-4	.	TRBD2	CASSWGGLAGSYEQYF	TGTGCCAGCAGCTGGGGTGGACTAGCGGGATCCTACGAGCAGTACTTC
TRBJ2-1	TRBV7-8	.	TRBD1	CASSLRQGRYNEQFF	TGTGCCAGCAGCTTGAGACAGGGTCGATACAATGAGCAGTTCTTC
TRBJ1-1	TRBV6-1	.	.	CASSELQGEAFF	TGTGCCAGCAGTGAACTACAGGGTGAAGCTTTCTTT
TRBJ2-2	TRBV2	.	.	CASRDIANTGELFF	TGTGCCAGCAGAGACATAGCGAACACCGGGGAGCTGTTTTTT
TRBJ1-1	TRBV19	.	.	CASGRNTEAFF	TGTGCCAGTGGGCGGAACACTGAAGCTTTCTTT
TRBJ2-3	TRBV5-1	.	.	CASSLRTDSTDTQYF	TGCGCCAGCAGCTTGAGGACGGACAGCACAGATACGCAGTATTTT
TRBJ2-2	TRBV2	.	TRBD2	CASLAGEGTGELFF	TGTGCCAGCCTAGCGGGAGAAGGAACCGGGGAGCTGTTTTTT
TRBJ2-2	TRBV6-6	.	.	CASRMGAGELFF	TGTGCCAGCAGGATGGGGGCCGGGGAGCTGTTTTTT
TRBJ2-7	TRBV7-8	.	.	CASSLVYGNYEQYF	TGTGCCAGCAGCTTAGTCTACGGCAACTACGAGCAGTACTTC
TRBJ2-2	TRBV7-8	.	.	CASSFARGGTGELFF	TGTGCCAGCAGCTTCGCGAGGGGTGGCACCGGGGAGCTGTTTTTT
TRBJ1-2	TRBV29-1	.	TRBD1	CSVRRGQDTF	TGCAGCGTTCGAAGGGGGCAGGACACCTTC
TRBJ2-1	TRBV30	.	TRBD2	CAWSRGGNNEQFF	TGTGCCTGGAGCCGGGGGGGGAACAATGAGCAGTTCTTC
TRBJ2-1	TRBV20-1	.	TRBD2	CSAREREEQFF	TGCAGTGCTAGAGAGCGGGAGGAGCAGTTCTTC
TRBJ2-7	TRBV9	.	TRBD2	CASSVGTRDYEQYF	TGTGCCAGCAGCGTCGGGACTAGGGACTACGAGCAGTACTTC
TRBJ1-1	TRBV21-1	.	.	CALLGDTEAFF	TGTGCCCTCCTAGGGGACACTGAAGCTTTCTTT
TRBJ2-3	TRBV7-8	.	TRBD1	CASRDGDSFPDTQYF	TGTGCCAGCAGGGACGGGGACAGTTTCCCAGATACGCAGTATTTT
TRBJ2-7	TRBV6-1	.	.	CASSEAWIYEQYF	TGTGCCAGCAGTGAAGCATGGATCTACGAGCAGTACTTC
TRBJ2-3	TRBV30	.	TRBD1	CAWSITGVRRTDTQYF	TGTGCCTGGAGTATCACAGGGGTCCGACGCACAGATACGCAGTATTTT
TRBJ2-7	TRBV11-3	.	.	CASSLGLANEQYF	TGTGCCAGCAGCTTAGGGCTAGCGAACGAGCAGTACTTC
TRBJ2-7	TRBV27	.	.	CASSPTGYTYEQYF	TGTGCCAGCAGTCCGACAGGCTACACCTACGAGCAGTACTTC
TRBJ2-1	TRBV28	.	.	CASSFFNRNNEQFF	TGTGCCAGCAGTTTTTTCAACAGGAACAATGAGCAGTTCTTC
TRBJ2-5	TRBV11-2	.	.	CASSLYGGAPQETQYF	TGTGCCAGCAGCTTATACGGCGGGGCCCCTCAAGAGACCCAGTACTTC
TRBJ2-7	TRBV5-5	.	.	CASSLEAVRIVYEQYF	TGTGCCAGCAGCTTGGAGGCGGTTCGAATTGTCTACGAGCAGTACTTC
TRBJ2-2	TRBV9	.	TRBD2	CASSELAANTGELFF	TGTGCCAGCAGCGAACTAGCGGCTAACACCGGGGAGCTGTTTTTT
TRBJ1-4	TRBV7-9	.	.	CASRGGGLTNEKLFF	TGTGCCAGCAGGGGCGGAGGGTTAACTAATGAAAAACTGTTTTTT
TRBJ2-1	TRBV10-2	.	.	CASRKGDGRSYEQFF	TGCGCCAGCCGGAAGGGGGACGGCCGTTCGTATGAGCAGTTCTTC
TRBJ1-3	TRBV30	few	TRBD1	CAWSVAPRQGKDTIYF	TGTGCCTGGAGTGTAGCACCTAGACAGGGTAAAGACACCATATATTTT
TRBJ1-2	TRBV10-2	.	.	CARSVTRLDMRNYGYTF	TGCGCCAGATCGGTAACTCGCCTGGACATGAGGAACTATGGCTACACCTTC
TRBJ2-1	TRBV7-3	many	TRBD2	CASSPGTNLPQFF	TGTGCCAGCAGCCCCGGGACTAACCTGCCGCAGTTCTTC
TRBJ1-1	TRBV4-1	once	.	CASSQTPMNTEAFF	TGCGCCAGCAGCCAAACCCCGATGAACACTGAAGCTTTCTTT
TRBJ2-1	TRBV5-1	.	TRBD2	CASSLRLAGNNEQFF	TGCGCCAGCAGCTTGAGGCTAGCGGGAAACAATGAGCAGTTCTTC
TRBJ1-4	TRBV5-1	once	.	CASSPNTPAGEKLFF	TGCGCCAGCAGCCCCAACACCCCGGCGGGGGAAAAACTGTTTTTT
TRBJ1-2	TRBV6-1	.	.	CASSELGWTGKEGYTF	TGTGCCAGCAGTGAGTTAGGTTGGACGGGTAAAGAGGGCTACACCTTC
TRBJ1-2	TRBV6-5	few	TRBD1	CASSPTGGLGYTF	TGTGCCAGCAGTCCGACAGGGGGTCTTGGCTACACCTTC
TRBJ1-2	TRBV18	.	.	CASSPRPRTYTF	TGTGCCAGCTCACCACGGCCCCGGACCTACACCTTC
TRBJ1-1	TRBV15	few	.	CATATRLNTEAFF	TGTGCCACCGCGACACGGTTGAACACTGAAGCTTTCTTT
TRBJ1-5	TRBV5-1	few	.	CASSLIPGSNQPQHF	TGCGCCAGCAGCTTGATTCCCGGCAGCAATCAGCCCCAGCATTTT
TRBJ2-2	TRBV11-2	.	.	CASSGDRNTGELFF	TGTGCCAGCAGCGGGGACCGGAACACCGGGGAGCTGTTTTTT
TRBJ2-5	TRBV4-1	.	TRBD2	CASSPGLAFSTETQYF	TGCGCCAGCAGCCCGGGACTAGCGTTCAGCACGGAGACCCAGTACTTC
TRBJ2-7	TRBV19	.	TRBD2	CASRLLAGEIYEQYF	TGTGCCAGTAGGCTACTAGCGGGGGAGATCTACGAGCAGTACTTC
TRBJ1-5	TRBV7-2	few	.	CASSLLGLSNQPQHF	TGTGCCAGCAGCTTACTAGGGTTAAGCAATCAGCCCCAGCATTTT
TRBJ1-2	TRBV5-5	.	.	CASSLGLQLINYGYTF	TGTGCCAGCAGCTTGGGATTACAGCTAATTAACTATGGCTACACCTTC
TRBJ1-5	TRBV5-8	.	.	CASSSYRGVDQPQHF	TGTGCCAGCAGCTCGTATAGGGGAGTTGATCAGCCCCAGCATTTT
TRBJ2-5	TRBV19	.	TRBD2	CASSMGGETQYF	TGTGCCAGTAGTATGGGAGGGGAGACCCAGTACTTC
TRBJ1-1	TRBV7-2	.	TRBD1	CAIQSRDSGSGGAFF	TGTGCCATCCAGTCCCGGGACAGCGGGAGCGGGGGAGCTTTCTTT
TRBJ2-5	TRBV5-1	.	.	CASSFSGTETQYF	TGCGCCAGCAGCTTTTCCGGGACAGAGACCCAGTACTTC
TRBJ1-6	TRBV5-6	.	TRBD1	CASSRQGYDSPLHF	TGTGCCAGCAGCCGACAGGGTTACGATTCACCCCTCCACTTT
TRBJ2-1	TRBV27	once	.	CASSLSYGGPQFF	TGTGCCAGCAGTTTATCGTATGGGGGACCCCAGTTCTTC
TRBJ1-2	TRBV2	.	TRBD1	CASSESGQVNGYTF	TGTGCCAGCAGTGAATCGGGACAGGTAAACGGCTACACCTTC
TRBJ2-3	TRBV10-3	.	.	CAISGPATDTQYF	TGTGCCATCAGTGGGCCAGCCACAGATACGCAGTATTTT
TRBJ2-7	TRBV30	.	.	CAWSGSGNYEQYF	TGTGCCTGGAGTGGTTCGGGGAACTACGAGCAGTACTTC
TRBJ2-5	TRBV11-1	.	TRBD1	CASSGRLQGVPKTQYF	TGTGCCAGCAGCGGCCGGTTACAGGGGGTACCGAAGACCCAGTACTTC
TRBJ1-2	TRBV6-5	.	.	CASSQLWGDYGYTF	TGTGCCAGCAGCCAATTGTGGGGGGACTATGGCTACACCTTC